What follows describes a single TCR beta chain. This CDR3 is built from 14 residues. Unmatched junction bases numbered 4, after V lost 6 bases and J lost 2 bases. Looked up from germline, CDR1 is MNHEY and CDR2 is SVGAGI. This specimen belongs to a study of chemoradiotherapy in HPV16-positive cancers. Measured with immunoSEQ multiplex PCR; TCRdb has only the in-frame clones, and not every one. The table records some 12,000 clones, around 71% of them present only once. The specimen was taken from a patient who underwent chemoradiotherapy. The rearrangement links TRBV6-5 to TRBJ2-7; 10 positions match TRBD1. The sequence was collected from a human donor with HPV-associated anogenital cancer. The CDR3 reads CASRPGTGAYEQYF. CDR3 in DNA: TGTGCCAGCAGGCCCGGGACAGGGGCCTACGAGCAGTACTTC.